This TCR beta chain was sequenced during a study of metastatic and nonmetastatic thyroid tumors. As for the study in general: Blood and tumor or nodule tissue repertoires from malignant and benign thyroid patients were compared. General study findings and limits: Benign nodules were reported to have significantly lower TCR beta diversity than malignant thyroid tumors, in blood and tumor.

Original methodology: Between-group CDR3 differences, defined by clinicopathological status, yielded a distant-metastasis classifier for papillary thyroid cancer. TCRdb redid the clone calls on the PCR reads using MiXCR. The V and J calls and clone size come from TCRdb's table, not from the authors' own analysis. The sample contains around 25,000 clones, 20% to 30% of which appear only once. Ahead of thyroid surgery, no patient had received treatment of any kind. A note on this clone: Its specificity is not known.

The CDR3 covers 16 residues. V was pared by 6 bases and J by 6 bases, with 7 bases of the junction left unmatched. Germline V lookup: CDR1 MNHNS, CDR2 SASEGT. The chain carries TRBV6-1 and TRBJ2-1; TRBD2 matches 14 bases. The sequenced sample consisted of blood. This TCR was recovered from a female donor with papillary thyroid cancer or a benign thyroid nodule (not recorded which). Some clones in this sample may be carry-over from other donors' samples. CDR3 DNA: TGTGCCAGCAGGGGGACTAGCGGGAGAGTGGGCAATGAGCAGTTCTTC. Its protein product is CASRGTSGRVGNEQFF.